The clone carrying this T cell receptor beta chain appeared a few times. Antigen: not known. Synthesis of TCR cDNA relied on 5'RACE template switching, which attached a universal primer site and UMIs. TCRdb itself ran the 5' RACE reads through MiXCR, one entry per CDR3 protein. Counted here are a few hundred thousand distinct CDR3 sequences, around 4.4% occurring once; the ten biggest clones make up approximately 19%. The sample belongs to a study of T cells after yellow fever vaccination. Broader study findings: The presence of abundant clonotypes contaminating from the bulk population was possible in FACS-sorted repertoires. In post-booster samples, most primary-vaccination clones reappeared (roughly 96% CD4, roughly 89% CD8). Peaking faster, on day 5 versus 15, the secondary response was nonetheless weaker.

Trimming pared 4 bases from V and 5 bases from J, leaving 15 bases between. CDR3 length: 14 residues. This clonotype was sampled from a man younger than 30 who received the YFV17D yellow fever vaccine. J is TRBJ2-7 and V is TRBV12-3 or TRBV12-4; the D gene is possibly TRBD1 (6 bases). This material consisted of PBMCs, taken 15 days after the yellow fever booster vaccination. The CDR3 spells CASSSQGTIDEQYV. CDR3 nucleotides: TGTGCCAGCAGTTCCCAGGGGACAATTGACGAGCAGTACGTC.